The next 29 T cell receptor beta chains were all read from a single sample in a study of PD-L1 blockade in urothelial cancer. Sample time point: peripheral blood 6 weeks after treatment start. The table came from immunoSEQ multiplex PCR; TCRdb's copy has only in-frame clones and leaves some out. The sample has 29,000 or so clones, about four fifths seen once. Sequenced here: PBMCs, sampled around atezolizumab (anti-PD-L1) treatment. The source is a man between 70 and 80 years old with urothelial cancer.

This chain links TRBV28 with TRBJ2-6, with 7 bases lining up with TRBD1. Germline V gene sequence: CDR1 MDHEN, CDR2 SYDVKM. Germline trimming cut 5 bases from V and 2 bases from J; bases unmatched to any gene: 0. The CDR3 consists of 14 residues. The CDR3 bases are TGTGCCAGCAGTGGGACAGCTGGGGCCAACGTCCTGACTTTC. It encodes CASSGTAGANVLTF.

A few counts support this clone. The chain employs TRBV19 and TRBJ1-1; D gene uncertain. V was shortened by 6 bases and J by 2 bases, with 10 bases between the two germline ends. Germline assignment: CDR1 LNHDA and CDR2 SQIVND (reference sequence). The CDR3 spans 13 residues. The DNA of the CDR3 is TGTGCCAGTAGACTACCTGGCAACACTGAAGCTTTCTTT. Residues: CASRLPGNTEAFF.

The chain recombines TRBV9 with TRBJ2-7; a possible D gene is TRBD2 (7 bases). The CDR3 covers 13 residues. Germline CDR1 reads SGDLS; CDR2 reads YYNGEE. Trimming removed 7 bases at V and 1 base at J, with 12 bases between. The DNA for the CDR3 is TGTGCCAGCGGGGGGGGGCCTTCCTACGAGCAGTACTTC. It encodes CASGGGPSYEQYF.

This sequence joins TRBV30 and TRBJ1-2, with 7 bases lining up with TRBD1. This CDR3 contains 15 residues. J gave up 4 bases and V 1 base, and 9 bases lay outside the gene matches. Germline CDR1 is GTSNPN and CDR2 is SVGIG (reference sequence). CDR3 nucleotide sequence: TGTGCCTGGAGTGCCGGCCGACGACAGGGCTATGGCTACACCTTC. Translated: CAWSAGRRQGYGYTF.

The genes are TRBV18 and TRBJ1-5; D unresolved. CDR1 is KGHSH and CDR2 is LQKENI in the germline V gene. The V and J ends lost 3 bases and 6 bases respectively, with 6 bases between them. The CDR3 has 12 residues. CDR3 sequence reads: CASSPQAQPQHF. The CDR3, as DNA: TGTGCCAGCTCACCCCAGGCTCAGCCCCAGCATTTT. The whole variable domain, filled in from reference TRBV18 and TRBJ1-5, reads NAGVMQNPRHLVRRRGQEARLRCSPMKGHSHVYWYRQLPEEGLKFMVYLQKENIIDESGMPKERFSAEFPKEGPSILRIQQVVRGDSAAYFCASSPQAQPQHFGDGTRLSIL.

The V call is TRBV30, the J call TRBJ2-4, with a possible D match to TRBD1 (5 bases). This CDR3 region has 13 residues. Trimming cost V 1 base and J 9 bases, with 13 bases left between them. The V gene's germline CDR1 is GTSNPN and CDR2 SVGIG (reference sequence). CDR3 in DNA: TGTGCCTGGAGTGCACAGGAGATTATCATTCAGTACTTC. This codes for CAWSAQEIIIQYF.

In the case of this clone: An end of the junction does not agree with germline; a read error may underlie this. The CDR3 loop reads CASSPRGGSSNEQFF. The DNA for the CDR3 is TGTGCCAGCTCACCACGGGGGGGGTCCTCCAATGAGCAGTTCTTC. The chain joins TRBV18 to TRBJ2-1; 7 nucleotides line up with TRBD2. The CDR3 totals 15 residues. From germline, CDR1 is KGHSH and CDR2 LQKENI.

This clone was seen a handful of times. The gene calls are TRBV11-2 and TRBJ1-1; D may be TRBD1 (5 bases). Germline V gene data show CDR1 as SGHAT and CDR2 as FQNNGV. There are 16 residues in the CDR3. The V gene lost 5 bases and the J gene lost 4 bases, with 20 bases spanning the gap. The CDR3 is CASSTPGGERATEAFF. CDR3 sequence (DNA): TGTGCCAGCAGCACCCCGGGAGGGGAGAGGGCCACTGAAGCTTTCTTT.

The rearrangement joins TRBV11-2 to TRBJ2-7; 9 bases match TRBD1. V shed 6 bases and J 6 bases; nucleotides not matched to a gene: 15. CDR1 is SGHAT and CDR2 is FQNNGV in the germline V gene. The CDR3 length is 16 residues. The CDR3 DNA follows: TGTGCCAGCAGTCCTACGGACCACAGGGGGCGACTCGAGCAGTACTTC. Protein sequence: CASSPTDHRGRLEQYF.

V gene TRBV5-4 combines with J gene TRBJ2-2; 10 bases align to TRBD1. From germline, CDR1 is SGHNT and CDR2 YYREEE (reference sequence). This CDR3 has 14 residues. V lost 3 bases and J lost 5; bases outside the gene matches: 1. As DNA, the CDR3 is TGTGCCAGCAGCTCGGGACAGGGGACCGGGGAGCTGTTTTTT. Protein: CASSSGQGTGELFF.

The rearrangement joins TRBV6-5 to TRBJ2-7; weak D call: TRBD1 (5 bases). The CDR3 has 14 residues. The germline V gene has CDR1 MNHEY and CDR2 SVGAGI. Trimming shortened V by 4 bases and J by 1 base, and 11 bases separated the two germline ends. CDR3 amino acids: CASSSPPGSYEQYF. The CDR3 DNA follows: TGTGCCAGCAGTTCACCGCCAGGGTCCTACGAGCAGTACTTC.

The V and J genes are TRBV11-1 and TRBJ2-2; 7 nucleotides agree with TRBD2. The CDR3 contains 15 residues. Trimming at V came to 1 base and at J to 7 bases, leaving 6 bases not matched to a gene. CDR1 is SGHAT and CDR2 is FQDESV in the germline V gene (reference sequence). Here the CDR3 reads CASSLGLAVDGELFF. The CDR3 DNA reads as TGTGCCAGCAGCTTAGGACTAGCAGTCGACGGGGAGCTGTTTTTT.

This sequence joins TRBV6-5 and TRBJ2-2, with a tentative D call TRBD1 (5 bases). Germline CDR1 reads MNHEY; CDR2 reads SVGAGI. Trimming left V 6 bases short and J 0 bases short, with 11 bases between. The CDR3 has 15 residues. CDR3 DNA: TGTGCCAGCAGCGACAGACCCTCGAACACCGGGGAGCTGTTTTTT. It codes for CASSDRPSNTGELFF.

This clone occurred a few times. This chain joins TRBV2 and TRBJ1-2; 8 bases are shared with TRBD1. J lost 8 bases, V lost 6 bases, and 2 bases had no gene match. Looked up from germline, CDR1 is SNHLY and CDR2 is FYNNEI. The CDR3 extends over 11 amino acids. The CDR3, as DNA: TGTGCCAGCAGGGCAGGGGGCGGCTACACCTTC. Its translation: CASRAGGGYTF.

The chain recombines TRBV28 with TRBJ2-7; 8 nucleotides agree with TRBD1. Germline-derived CDR1 and CDR2 are MDHEN and SYDVKM. Trimming took 4 bases from V and 2 from J; bases not matched to a gene: 4. The CDR3 runs 14 residues. CDR3 sequence (DNA): TGTGCCAGCAGTTCAGGACAGGGCACCTACGAGCAGTACTTC. This sequence encodes CASSSGQGTYEQYF.

The chain is built from TRBV15 and TRBJ1-1, with D perhaps TRBD1 (5 bases). This CDR3 contains 20 residues. Looked up from germline, CDR1 is LNHNV and CDR2 is YYDKDF (reference sequence). The V end was cut by 6 bases, the J end by 2 bases, with 31 bases between. The CDR3 spells CATSPQGEGDDAVLNTEAFF. CDR3 DNA: TGTGCCACCAGTCCTCAAGGGGAGGGTGATGATGCAGTTCTCAACACTGAAGCTTTCTTT.

The chain joins TRBV18 to TRBJ1-1, with a tentative D call TRBD1 (6 bases). This CDR3 has 15 amino acids. CDR1 and CDR2 (germline): KGHSH, LQKENI. V was trimmed by 0 bases and J by 2 bases, leaving 10 bases between them. This CDR3 is CASSPPRTANTEAFF. The DNA for the CDR3 is TGTGCCAGCTCACCACCCAGGACAGCTAACACTGAAGCTTTCTTT.

The chain joins TRBV27 to TRBJ2-7, with 10 bases fitting TRBD1. The CDR3 consists of 14 residues. J lost 3 bases, V lost 8 bases, and 7 bases had no gene match. Per the germline V gene, CDR1 is MNHEY and CDR2 is SMNVEV (reference sequence). CDR3 sequence reads: CASGSRDRGYEQYF. Written as DNA, the CDR3 is TGTGCCAGCGGGTCCCGGGACAGGGGCTACGAGCAGTACTTC.

V usage is TRBV27 and J usage is TRBJ1-2; D remains ambiguous. CDR1 and CDR2 (germline): MNHEY, SMNVEV (reference sequence). CDR3 length equals 14 residues. Trimming stripped 6 bases from V and 2 bases from J, with 13 bases between. The CDR3 DNA is TGTGCCAGCAGCCCCGCCGGGAGAAACTATGGCTACACCTTC. As protein: CASSPAGRNYGYTF.

This clone was picked up one time. The rearrangement links TRBV5-6 to TRBJ1-2; D unresolved. Germline lookup yields CDR1 SGHDT and CDR2 YYEEEE. V was pared by 0 bases and J by 8 bases, with 11 bases between. The CDR3 spans 13 residues. The CDR3 loop reads CASSLEFESGYTF. In DNA, the CDR3 is TGTGCCAGCAGCTTGGAGTTTGAGAGCGGCTACACCTTC.

The rearrangement uses TRBV20-1 and TRBJ2-7; no clear D gene. This CDR3 has 11 amino acids. Germline V gene sequence: CDR1 DFQATT, CDR2 SNEGSKA (reference sequence). Deletions cut 0 bases from V and 5 bases from J, with 5 bases between. CDR3 DNA: TGCAGTGCTAGAGAGCTAAACGAGCAGTACTTC. It encodes CSARELNEQYF.

The chain joins TRBV19 to TRBJ1-1; TRBD1 aligns across 7 bases. The CDR3 contains 16 residues. Trimming removed 2 bases from V and 5 bases from J; junction bases left unmatched: 11. Germline V gene data show CDR1 as LNHDA and CDR2 as SQIVND (reference sequence). The CDR3 region has the DNA TGTGCCAGTAGTATATGGTCAGGGGGGAGTAATACTGAAGCTTTCTTT. It translates to CASSIWSGGSNTEAFF.

The chain carries TRBV9 and TRBJ1-3, with 7 bases fitting TRBD1. The V and J ends lost 3 bases and 0 bases, in that order; junction bases with no gene match: 3. Germline V gene sequence: CDR1 SGDLS, CDR2 YYNGEE. The CDR3 consists of 15 residues. The CDR3 DNA reads TGTGCCAGCAGCGGAAGACAGGGCTCTGGAAACACCATATATTTT. Residues: CASSGRQGSGNTIYF. Drawing the rest from reference TRBV9 and TRBJ1-3, the complete variable domain is DSGVTQTPKHLITATGQRVTLRCSPRSGDLSVYWYQQSLDQGLQFLIQYYNGEERAKGNILERFSAQQFPDLHSELNLSSLELGDSALYFCASSGRQGSGNTIYFGEGSWLTVV.

This clone was recorded a few times. The chain carries TRBV7-2 and TRBJ2-7; 7 bases are shared with TRBD2. This CDR3 contains 18 residues. Germline-derived CDR1 and CDR2 are SGHTA and FQGNSA. V shed 0 bases and J 3 bases; nucleotides not matched to a gene: 14. DNA of the CDR3: TGTGCCAGCAGCTTAGCAGGGGCTAGCGGCACGTTCTTCTACGAGCAGTACTTC. Protein product: CASSLAGASGTFFYEQYF.

This rearrangement joins TRBV7-2 to TRBJ1-6, with TRBD1 identical over 10 bases. J lost 10 bases, V lost 6 bases, and 9 bases had no gene match. Germline V gives CDR1 SGHTA, CDR2 FQGNSA. The CDR3 runs 15 residues. In DNA, the CDR3 is TGTGCCAGCAGATCTACCGGGACAGGGGTATCACCCCTCCACTTT. The encoded protein is CASRSTGTGVSPLHF.

The rearrangement uses TRBV5-1 and TRBJ2-7, with a weak D call TRBD2 (5 bases). The CDR3 is 13 residues long. Germline V gene data show CDR1 as SGHRS and CDR2 as YFSETQ. The ends were cut back, 0 bases at V and 3 bases at J, with 7 bases in the middle. CDR3 nucleotide sequence: TGCGCCAGCAGCTTGGCCGAGGGCTACGAGCAGTACTTC. It encodes CASSLAEGYEQYF.

The chain recombines TRBV6-1 with TRBJ2-7, with 8 bases matching TRBD1. This CDR3 region has 13 residues. V lost 5 bases and J lost 6; bases outside the gene matches: 6. Germline loops: CDR1 MNHNS, CDR2 SASEGT. CDR3 nucleotide sequence: TGTGCCAGCAGTCGACAGGGGTCGGCCGAGCAGTACTTC. The encoded protein is CASSRQGSAEQYF.

The sample holds a few counts of this clone. The CDR3 nucleotides are TGTGCCAGTAGTTGGACAGGGAACTATGGCTACACCTTC. It yields the protein CASSWTGNYGYTF. V gene TRBV19 combines with J gene TRBJ1-2; 8 nucleotides align to TRBD1. J was trimmed by 2 bases and V by 5 bases; bases with no gene match: 1. The germline V gene has CDR1 LNHDA and CDR2 SQIVND (reference sequence). This CDR3 contains 13 residues.

The chain has TRBV27 and TRBJ1-1; tentatively, D is TRBD1 (6 bases). The CDR3 runs to 13 residues. Trimming cost V 5 bases and J 4 bases, with 11 bases left between them. Germline assignment: CDR1 MNHEY and CDR2 SMNVEV (reference sequence). The CDR3: CASSPRGITEAFF. For the CDR3, the DNA is TGTGCCAGCAGTCCCAGGGGTATCACTGAAGCTTTCTTT.